This T cell receptor beta chain was documented in a study of beta chain features in type 1 diabetes. The isolated RNA, all of it, was reverse transcribed, so expressed TCRB transcripts were what got sequenced. TCRdb's copy holds only in-frame clones and misses some; the assay was immunoSEQ multiplex PCR. The table records around 500,000 clones, around 30% of them present only once. Note on this clone: Its antigen is unidentified. Other DNA sequences from this sample encode an identical CDR3 as well.

Each sorted fraction was over 95% pure. Findings of the study overall: Whether HLA type influences TCRB rearrangement remained unresolved here. Shorter TCRB CDR3s, moderately but significantly so, were found in Type 1 diabetes patients in all four CD4+ subsets.

The germline gives CDR1 SEHNR, CDR2 FQNEAQ (reference sequence). The CDR3 sequence is 14 residues long. V was pared by 3 bases and J by 6 bases, with 14 bases between. The rearrangement uses TRBV7-9 and TRBJ1-2; D call uncertain. The clonotype comes from a man in his late teens or twenties in good health. Sequencing was done on a sample of naive CD4+ T cells from blood. The CDR3 spells CASSLEGLHHGYTF. The CDR3 DNA is TGTGCCAGCAGCTTGGAAGGGCTCCATCATGGCTACACCTTC.